This T cell receptor (beta chain) was sequenced for a study of blood T cells in healthy people across ages. Study-wide context: Per every two T cells, about one barcoded beta molecule was captured by template switching.

The V gene lost 6 bases and the J gene lost 1 base, with 13 bases spanning the gap. The CDR3 length is 14 residues. CDR1 MNHEY and CDR2 SMNVEV come from the germline V gene (reference sequence). PCR was performed a second time for about 6 to 12 cycles using a sample-barcoded 5' primer and a J-beta primer mix. TCRdb used MiXCR to reprocess the 5' RACE reads, holding one entry per CDR3 protein. This table holds 1 million or so distinct CDR3 sequences, around 45% found once. The V gene is TRBV27, the J gene TRBJ2-7; D may be TRBD1 or TRBD2 (5 bases each). Source material: blood. This clonotype was sampled from an older woman in good health. The CDR3 DNA follows: TGTGCCAGCAGCTCGGGGCACGCATCCTACGAGCAGTACTTC. This gives the protein CASSSGHASYEQYF.